This is a list of T cell receptor beta chains from one sample in a study of technical replicates of blood from a handful of donors. The method was immunoSEQ multiplex PCR; TCRdb's version includes in-frame clones alone and lacks a portion of them. Of tens of thousands of clones in the sample, 95% to 97% were seen once. The specimen sequenced was T cells isolated from PBMCs. Every receptor here comes from a human donor in good health. Each CDR3 is given with its conserved first and last residue. D genes are given only for firm matches. The listing skips clone size in some rows; elsewhere it reads once, few, many or a size class.

j_call clone_size d_call v_call cdr3_aa cdr3_nt
TRBJ2-2 - TRBD1 TRBV4-1 CASSQPRQGAGGELFF TGCGCCAGCAGCCAGCCCCGACAGGGGGCAGGCGGGGAGCTGTTTTTT
TRBJ1-4 - - TRBV2 CASSRQSTNEKLFF TGTGCCAGCAGTCGACAGTCAACTAATGAAAAACTGTTTTTT
TRBJ2-7 - TRBD1 TRBV2 CASRKDRGVSHEQYF TGTGCCAGCAGGAAGGACAGGGGGGTTTCCCACGAGCAGTACTTC
TRBJ1-3 - - TRBV2 CASSGQGSGNTIYF TGTGCCAGCAGTGGCCAGGGCTCTGGAAACACCATATATTTT
TRBJ2-7 - - TRBV12-2 CASRWMGLAGGLSRLREQYF TGTGCAAGTCGCTGGATGGGACTAGCGGGAGGACTTAGTCGATTGAGGGAGCAGTACTTC
TRBJ2-5 - - TRBV5-1 CASSLDGVQETQYF TGCGCCAGCAGCTTGGATGGAGTCCAAGAGACCCAGTACTTC
TRBJ2-1 - TRBD1 TRBV6-5 CASRTQGASYNEQFF TGTGCCAGCAGAACACAGGGGGCCTCCTACAATGAGCAGTTCTTC
TRBJ1-1 once - TRBV19 CASAMGGYTEAFF TGTGCCAGTGCGATGGGGGGGTACACTGAAGCTTTCTTT
TRBJ1-4 - - TRBV28 CASSSTGRGNEKLFF TGTGCCAGCAGTTCAACAGGGAGGGGAAATGAAAAACTGTTTTTT
TRBJ2-5 once - TRBV7-7 CASSLGAGGQETQYF TGTGCCAGCAGCTTAGGGGCCGGTGGGCAAGAGACCCAGTACTTC
TRBJ1-2 - - TRBV9 CASTQTPGDHDGYTF TGTGCCAGCACACAAACTCCCGGGGATCACGATGGCTACACCTTC
TRBJ1-2 - - TRBV5-1 CASRIWPVADGYTF TGCGCCAGCAGAATCTGGCCAGTAGCAGATGGCTACACCTTC
TRBJ2-2 - TRBD2 TRBV28 CASSLLAGDDTGELFF TGTGCCAGCAGTTTATTAGCGGGAGACGACACCGGGGAGCTGTTTTTT
TRBJ2-7 - TRBD1 TRBV10-1 CASSEVQGSDEQYF TGCGCCAGCAGTGAAGTACAGGGGTCTGACGAGCAGTACTTC
TRBJ1-2 - TRBD1 TRBV5-6 CASSLTGGEGYTF TGTGCCAGCAGCTTAACAGGGGGCGAAGGCTACACCTTC
TRBJ2-1 - - TRBV12-5 CASGSLNEQFF TGTGCTAGTGGTTCGCTAAATGAGCAGTTCTTC
TRBJ1-3 - TRBD1 TRBV19 CASSTGTASSGNTIYF TGTGCCAGTAGTACTGGGACAGCCAGCTCTGGAAACACCATATATTTT
TRBJ1-2 once - TRBV7-2 CASSSALINYGYTF TGTGCCAGCAGCTCAGCACTGATTAACTATGGCTACACCTTC
TRBJ1-4 - - TRBV5-1 CASSPTGAPNEKLFF TGCGCCAGCAGCCCGACTGGCGCACCCAATGAAAAACTGTTTTTT
TRBJ2-5 - TRBD2 TRBV7-2 CASSLARRGGRRTQYF TGTGCCAGCAGCTTAGCGCGGCGGGGGGGCCGTAGGACCCAGTACTTC
TRBJ1-4 - - TRBV5-1 CASSYVTHEDEKLFF TGCGCCAGCAGCTATGTGACCCATGAGGATGAAAAACTGTTTTTT
TRBJ2-1 - - TRBV10-2 CASSAYNEQFF TGCGCCAGCAGTGCATACAATGAGCAGTTCTTC
TRBJ2-5 - - TRBV11-2 CASSAGQKETQYF TGTGCCAGCAGCGCCGGACAGAAAGAGACCCAGTACTTC
TRBJ2-7 - TRBD1 TRBV29-1 CSVRTGTGGNEQYF TGCAGCGTCAGAACCGGGACAGGGGGGAACGAGCAGTACTTC
TRBJ2-7 - - TRBV18 CASSPGEYEQYF TGTGCCAGCTCACCCGGGGAATACGAGCAGTACTTC
TRBJ2-4 - - TRBV7-2 CASSPDTAKNIQYF TGTGCCAGCAGTCCAGACACAGCCAAAAACATTCAGTACTTC
TRBJ1-2 - - TRBV29-1 CSVEPGDSSNYGYTF TGCAGCGTGGAACCGGGAGACAGTTCTAACTATGGCTACACCTTC
TRBJ1-1 once - TRBV7-9 CASSFRTAMNTEAFF TGTGCCAGCAGCTTCCGGACAGCGATGAACACTGAAGCTTTCTTT
TRBJ2-5 once - TRBV5-1 CASSLVRGETQYF TGCGCCAGCAGCTTGGTGAGGGGGGAGACCCAGTACTTC
TRBJ2-7 - TRBD2 TRBV4-2 CASSQVRAGVPPLSYEQYF TGTGCCAGCAGCCAGGTCAGAGCGGGAGTACCCCCCCTCTCCTACGAGCAGTACTTC
TRBJ1-6 - - TRBV5-1 CASSLLFDSGAYNSPLHF TGCGCCAGCAGCTTGCTCTTTGATTCAGGGGCCTATAATTCACCCCTCCACTTT
TRBJ2-7 - - TRBV27 CASSLIRGEQYF TGTGCCAGCAGTTTGATCAGGGGTGAGCAGTACTTC
TRBJ1-5 - - TRBV9 CASSVGAGGNQPQHF TGTGCCAGCAGCGTAGGTGCAGGGGGCAATCAGCCCCAGCATTTT
TRBJ1-3 - TRBD1 TRBV15 CATSRDIGDSRTDF TGTGCCACCAGCAGAGATATAGGGGACAGCCGAACCGATTTT
TRBJ2-5 - TRBD2 TRBV7-2 CASSLITTVGLADQETQYF TGTGCCAGCAGCTTAATTACGACGGTGGGACTAGCAGACCAAGAGACCCAGTACTTC
TRBJ2-6 - - TRBV7-8 CASRGQGGANVLTF TGTGCCAGCAGAGGCCAGGGGGGGGCCAACGTCCTGACTTTC
TRBJ2-1 - - TRBV6-1 CASSEYTHRASYNEQFF TGTGCCAGCAGTGAATATACCCACAGGGCCTCCTACAATGAGCAGTTCTTC
TRBJ2-6 - - TRBV28 CASSQRLGLISSGANVLTF TGTGCCAGCAGCCAACGGCTGGGACTGATTAGCTCTGGGGCCAACGTCCTGACTTTC
TRBJ2-7 - TRBD2 TRBV5-8 CASSLARGVSGRTYEQYF TGTGCCAGCAGCTTGGCCCGGGGGGTGAGCGGGAGAACCTACGAGCAGTACTTC
TRBJ2-5 - - TRBV6-1 CASSELREETQYF TGTGCCAGCAGTGAACTCAGGGAAGAGACCCAGTACTTC
TRBJ2-1 - TRBD2 TRBV5-8 CASSLGAVAGGYNEQFF TGTGCCAGCAGCTTGGGGGCCGTAGCGGGAGGGTACAATGAGCAGTTCTTC
TRBJ2-7 - TRBD1 TRBV2 CASSYTGDEQYF TGTGCCAGCAGTTACACAGGGGACGAGCAGTACTTC
TRBJ1-1 - - TRBV2 CASSEAEVVTEAFF TGTGCCAGCAGTGAAGCGGAGGTTGTCACTGAAGCTTTCTTT
TRBJ2-5 - TRBD2 TRBV5-1 CASSLVTSGKETQYF TGCGCCAGCAGCTTAGTTACTAGCGGGAAAGAGACCCAGTACTTC
TRBJ2-1 once TRBD2 TRBV5-3 CARSLGVSGRADEQFF TGTGCCAGAAGCTTGGGGGTTAGCGGGAGGGCCGATGAGCAGTTCTTC
TRBJ2-1 - - TRBV4-1 CASSQVGSGNEQFF TGCGCCAGCAGCCAAGTCGGGAGCGGCAATGAGCAGTTCTTC
TRBJ1-3 - - TRBV25-1 CASSAGAGNTIYF TGTGCCAGCAGTGCGGGGGCTGGAAACACCATATATTTT
TRBJ1-1 - - TRBV5-1 CASSWPGAEAFF TGCGCCAGCAGCTGGCCGGGAGCCGAAGCTTTCTTT
TRBJ2-7 - - TRBV10-1 CASSESRGTYEQYF TGCGCCAGCAGTGAGTCTAGGGGGACCTACGAGCAGTACTTC
TRBJ1-2 - - TRBV7-9 CASSLAGGLGYGYTF TGTGCCAGCAGCTTAGCGGGGGGGCTCGGCTATGGCTACACCTTC
TRBJ2-5 - TRBD1 TRBV5-4 CASSLEGADQYF TGTGCCAGCAGCTTGGAGGGGGCCGACCAGTACTTC
TRBJ2-7 - - TRBV28 CASSLLYEQYF TGTGCCAGCAGTTTACTCTACGAGCAGTACTTC
TRBJ2-7 - TRBD1 TRBV6-5 CASSRTGNEQYF TGTGCCAGCAGCAGGACAGGGAACGAGCAGTACTTC
TRBJ2-1 - - TRBV5-4 CASSRGTVPVNTYNEQFF TGTGCCAGCAGCCGGGGGACAGTCCCCGTCAATACCTACAATGAGCAGTTCTTC
TRBJ1-2 - TRBD1 TRBV5-8 CASSRVTGQGDGGYTF TGTGCCAGCAGCAGGGTCACTGGACAGGGTGATGGTGGCTACACCTTC
TRBJ2-3 - - TRBV10-1 CASVGGRTGTDTQYF TGCGCCAGTGTCGGGGGTAGGACCGGCACAGATACGCAGTATTTT
TRBJ1-2 - TRBD1 TRBV5-6 CASSLFAGGNYGYTF TGTGCCAGCAGCCTGTTCGCAGGGGGGAACTATGGCTACACCTTC